A selection of T cell receptor beta chains follows, all from one sample in a study of CD8+CD57+ T cells in acquired aplastic anemia. TCRdb re-derived calls from the reads in MiXCR, one entry per CDR3 protein. The profile shows fewer than 250,000 distinct CDR3 sequences, almost 50% of them singletons. Sequences were obtained from sorted CD4+, CD8+, or CD8+CD57+ T cells (not recorded which) from PBMCs. All receptors come from a human donor with aplastic anemia. Both conserved end residues are part of each CDR3. The D gene is left open where the match is weak. Size is omitted from some rows. Given values are once, few, many or a class for expanded clones.

-	-	TRBV15	TRBJ2-7	CATSSHTLGIEQYF	TGTGCCACCAGCAGTCACACGCTGGGAATCGAGCAGTACTTC
TRBD1	many	TRBV4-2	TRBJ2-2	CASSQPGQGYTGELFF	TGTGCCAGCAGCCAACCGGGACAGGGCTACACCGGGGAGCTGTTTTTT
-	-	TRBV7-9	TRBJ1-2	CASSSPGYYGYTF	TGTGCCAGCAGCTCTCCGGGCTACTATGGCTACACCTTC
-	-	TRBV12-5	TRBJ1-2	CAGGLALRVGYTF	TGTGCTGGTGGTTTGGCCCTAAGGGTCGGCTACACCTTC
-	-	TRBV12-3/TRBV12-4	TRBJ1-3	CASNYRAISGNTIYF	TGTGCCAGCAATTACAGGGCGATCTCTGGAAACACCATATATTTT
-	many	TRBV19	TRBJ2-5	CASSITPGPTTPETQYF	TGTGCCAGTAGTATTACTCCGGGACCTACGACCCCGGAGACCCAGTACTTC
-	many	TRBV10-3	TRBJ2-1	CAISLGGRDNEQFF	TGTGCCATCAGCCTCGGGGGGCGGGACAATGAGCAGTTCTTC
TRBD2	-	TRBV2	TRBJ2-5	CASSPGGKVSETQYF	TGCGCCAGCAGCCCCGGGGGGAAGGTTTCAGAGACCCAGTACTTC
-	many	TRBV6-1	TRBJ1-2	CASNREYVSGYTF	TGTGCCAGCAACCGAGAGTATGTCTCTGGCTACACCTTC
-	-	TRBV29-1	TRBJ1-1	CSVVGTLNTEAFF	TGCAGCGTTGTCGGGACATTGAACACTGAAGCTTTCTTT